Sequencing of this TCR beta chain was carried out in a study of long-term antiretroviral therapy in people with HIV. Study-wide results and limits: HIV repertoires spanned narrower CDR3 length ranges than controls. Pre-ART-expanded clones dominated the repertoire at all time points.

Note on this clone: Its matching antigen is unknown.

From germline, CDR1 is MNHEY and CDR2 SVGAGI. The J segment lost 5 bases and the V segment lost 6 bases, leaving 6 bases of the junction unmatched. The CDR3 has 14 residues. Version v3.0 of the immunoSEQ assay was performed at survey level. What sequencing targeted per sample was roughly 40,000-50,000 T-cell genomes. Measured with immunoSEQ multiplex PCR; TCRdb has only the in-frame clones, and not every one. The sample has about 40,000 clones, 85% seen once; the top ten hold about 6%. This receptor was obtained from a woman between 50 and 59 years old with HIV. The sample here was unsorted PBMCs, taken 3.1 years after starting antiretroviral therapy. The chain carries TRBV6-5 and TRBJ2-5; 10 nucleotides align to TRBD2. CDR3 nucleotide sequence: TGTGCCAGCAGGGATACGGGACTAGCGGAGACCCAGTACTTC. Translation: CASRDTGLAETQYF.